These T cell receptor beta chains were read from a single sample in a study of response to subunit inactivated influenza vaccine. TCRdb reprocessed the RT-PCR reads with MiXCR, giving one entry per CDR3 protein. The table lists about 650,000 distinct CDR3 sequences, around 13% of them singletons. This specimen was PBMCs from blood, taken approximately 15 days before vaccination. Every receptor here comes from a man aged 45-60 years who received an inactivated influenza vaccine. CDR3s include the opening cysteine and the closing phenylalanine or tryptophan. Fields, in order: D gene, V gene, J gene, clone size, CDR3 DNA, CDR3 protein. The D gene is left open where the match is weak. Some rows mark clone size as missing; the rest say once, few, many or name a class of expanded clone.

d_gene: TRBD1; v_gene: TRBV20-1; j_gene: TRBJ2-5; abundance: few; CDR3nt: TGCAGTGCTAGGGACGGTCAGGGGGTCGCGGAGACCCAGTACTTC; CDR3aa: CSARDGQGVAETQYF
d_gene: TRBD1; v_gene: TRBV5-5; j_gene: TRBJ2-5; abundance: few; CDR3nt: TGTGCCAGCAGCTTGGTCCAACCCTCAAAGACAGGGCAAGAGACCCAGTACTTC; CDR3aa: CASSLVQPSKTGQETQYF
d_gene: NA; v_gene: TRBV3-1; j_gene: TRBJ2-3; abundance: few; CDR3nt: TGTGCCAGCAGCCCTCATCCAGCAGATACGCAGTATTTT; CDR3aa: CASSPHPADTQYF
d_gene: TRBD2; v_gene: TRBV20-1; j_gene: TRBJ2-3; abundance: NA; CDR3nt: TGCAGTGCTAACGGAAGGGCGGGAGGAGGAGGAGGTCCAGATACGCAGTATTTT; CDR3aa: CSANGRAGGGGGPDTQYF
d_gene: NA; v_gene: TRBV6-6; j_gene: TRBJ2-1; abundance: NA; CDR3nt: TGTGCCAGCAGTTACTTAGCGATTGAGCAGTTCTTC; CDR3aa: CASSYLAIEQFF
d_gene: TRBD2; v_gene: TRBV4-3; j_gene: TRBJ2-2; abundance: few; CDR3nt: TGCGCCAGCAGCAACTCCCTAGCGGGGGGAACCGGGGAGCTGTTTTTT; CDR3aa: CASSNSLAGGTGELFF
d_gene: NA; v_gene: TRBV11-2; j_gene: TRBJ2-5; abundance: few; CDR3nt: TGTGCCAGCAGCTTAGTTGGGGTTGGGGGCCAAGAGACCCAGTACTTC; CDR3aa: CASSLVGVGGQETQYF
d_gene: NA; v_gene: TRBV7-9; j_gene: TRBJ1-5; abundance: NA; CDR3nt: TGTGCCAGCAGCTTTGGGCAGGGAGTAGGGCCCCAGCATTTT; CDR3aa: CASSFGQGVGPQHF
d_gene: NA; v_gene: TRBV7-6; j_gene: TRBJ1-1; abundance: NA; CDR3nt: TGTGCCAGCGACCCGGGAACTCCTAGTCTGGCTTTCTTT; CDR3aa: CASDPGTPSLAFF
d_gene: TRBD2; v_gene: TRBV20-1; j_gene: TRBJ2-3; abundance: NA; CDR3nt: TGCAGTGCTATTACTAGCGGGAGGACAGATACGCAGTATTTT; CDR3aa: CSAITSGRTDTQYF